The 29 T cell receptor beta chains reported below all come from one sample, sequenced in a study of radiotherapy plus CTLA-4 blockade in lung cancer. Assay used: immunoSEQ multiplex PCR; TCRdb lists only in-frame clones, some missing. The profile shows about 88,000 clones, 72% of them singletons. The sequencing used peripheral blood, collected from a patient treated with radiotherapy plus ipilimumab. The receptors stem from a human donor with non-small cell lung cancer that progressed on radiotherapy plus ipilimumab.

The genes are TRBV28 and TRBJ2-4; D perhaps matches TRBD2 (5 bases). Trimming pared 7 bases from V and 3 bases from J, leaving 16 bases between. The CDR3 contains 15 residues. Germline V gives CDR1 MDHEN, CDR2 SYDVKM. The CDR3 nucleotides are TGTGCCAGCAAGGAGGCAGCGGTAGGCAAAAACATTCAGTACTTC. The encoded protein is CASKEAAVGKNIQYF.

This chain links TRBV28 with TRBJ2-3; TRBD2 matches 10 bases. Germline V CDR1 and CDR2: MDHEN, SYDVKM. Germline trimming cut 5 bases from V and 8 bases from J; bases unmatched to any gene: 13. The CDR3 totals 16 residues. The CDR3, as DNA: TGTGCCAGCAGTACAACTAGCGGGATCCCGGTCGGTACGCAGTATTTT. Protein product: CASSTTSGIPVGTQYF.

CDR3 DNA sequence: TGTGCCAGCAGCCGCCTCAGAGATAACACTGAAGCTTTCTTT. Encoded protein: CASSRLRDNTEAFF. The V and J genes are TRBV6-5 and TRBJ1-1, with D unclear. CDR3 length equals 14 residues. Germline-derived CDR1 and CDR2 are MNHEY and SVGAGI. Between the trimmed V and J ends, which lost 6 bases and 2 bases, there was a span of 13 bases.

The rearrangement joins TRBV7-9 to TRBJ2-5; D assignment may be TRBD1 or TRBD2 (5 bases each). The length of the CDR3 is 15 residues. The germline V and J ends were trimmed by 1 base and 2 bases, with 11 bases remaining between them. Germline V gives CDR1 SEHNR, CDR2 FQNEAQ (reference sequence). The CDR3 sequence is CASSLVGAGQETQYF. The CDR3 DNA follows: TGTGCCAGCAGCTTAGTCGGGGCAGGGCAAGAGACCCAGTACTTC.

The chain couples TRBV11-2 to TRBJ2-2, with D hard to call. The CDR3 consists of 13 residues. Germline values: CDR1 SGHAT, CDR2 FQNNGV. Trimming pared 3 bases from V and 2 bases from J, leaving 4 bases between. The CDR3 coding sequence is TGTGCCAGCAGCTTCGGAAACACCGGGGAGCTGTTTTTT. This gives the protein CASSFGNTGELFF.

The V and J genes are TRBV4-2 and TRBJ2-7; 7 bases match TRBD2. The CDR3 is 16 residues long. The trim removed 0 bases at V and 0 bases at J, leaving 5 bases unmatched. Germline V gene lookup returns CDR1 LGHNA and CDR2 YNFKEQ. The CDR3 spells CASSQDVGEGSYEQYF. CDR3 sequence (DNA): TGTGCCAGCAGCCAAGATGTGGGGGAGGGCTCCTACGAGCAGTACTTC.

This sequence joins TRBV30 and TRBJ2-2; weak D call: TRBD1 (6 bases). Trimming took 0 bases from V and 4 from J, leaving 6 bases between them. CDR1 is GTSNPN, CDR2 SVGIG, per germline (reference sequence). The CDR3 is 13 residues long. CDR3 region: CAWSVGGTGELFF. In DNA form, the CDR3 reads TGTGCCTGGAGTGTAGGGGGCACCGGGGAGCTGTTTTTT.

This clone was recorded only once. The chain joins TRBV5-1 to TRBJ2-5, with 9 bases lining up with TRBD2. From germline, CDR1 is SGHRS and CDR2 YFSETQ. Unmatched junction bases numbered 4, after V lost 0 bases and J lost 1 base. The CDR3 is made up of 16 amino acids. CDR3 sequence (DNA): TGCGCCAGCAGCTTGGGGGTAGCGGGGGCCCAAGAGACCCAGTACTTC. Translation: CASSLGVAGAQETQYF.

This chain joins TRBV5-1 and TRBJ1-2; D may be TRBD1 (6 bases). Germline values: CDR1 SGHRS, CDR2 YFSETQ. The V end was cut by 4 bases, the J end by 5 bases, with 18 bases between. The CDR3 runs to 15 residues. The CDR3 region is CASSDLSGGRYGYTF. The DNA of the CDR3 is TGCGCCAGCAGCGATTTGTCTGGGGGCAGATATGGCTACACCTTC.

The V and J genes are TRBV6-5 and TRBJ2-1; D is unresolved. Germline loops: CDR1 MNHEY, CDR2 SVGAGI. V lost 3 bases to trimming and J lost 5 bases, with 11 bases between them. The CDR3 loop spans 14 amino acids. The CDR3 DNA sequence: TGTGCCAGCAGTTATCAGGAACTCGACAATGAGCAGTTCTTC. Its protein is CASSYQELDNEQFF.

This clone has more than one count but fewer than ten. The chain uses TRBV4-3 and TRBJ2-7; no clear D. The CDR3 sequence is 14 residues long. CDR1 and CDR2 (germline): LGHNA, YSLEER. The germline V and J ends were trimmed by 4 bases and 2 bases, with 12 bases remaining between them. In DNA form, the CDR3 reads TGCGCCAGCAGCCCTTCCCTAGGGACCTACGAGCAGTACTTC. Translating gives CASSPSLGTYEQYF.

V usage is TRBV9 and J usage is TRBJ1-3; D remains unclear. Trimming shortened V by 0 bases and J by 0 bases, and 10 bases separated the two germline ends. Germline CDR1 is SGDLS and CDR2 is YYNGEE. The CDR3 is 16 amino acids. This CDR3 is CASSVGEVYSGNTIYF. CDR3 sequence (DNA): TGTGCCAGCAGCGTAGGAGAGGTCTACTCTGGAAACACCATATATTTT.

The chain employs TRBV2 and TRBJ2-1; TRBD2 matches at 7 bases. The ends lost 1 base at V and 3 bases at J; junction bases unmatched: 3. The germline V gene encodes CDR1 SNHLY and CDR2 FYNNEI. This CDR3 is 15 amino acids long. CDR3 nucleotide sequence: TGTGCCAGCAGTGAAGGCGGACTAGTCTACAATGAGCAGTTCTTC. Encoded protein: CASSEGGLVYNEQFF. Supplemented by reference TRBV2 and TRBJ2-1, the full variable domain reads EPEVTQTPSHQVTQMGQEVILRCVPISNHLYFYWYRQILGQKVEFLVSFYNNEISEKSEIFDDQFSVERPDGSNFTLKIRSTKLEDSAMYFCASSEGGLVYNEQFFGPGTRLTVL.

The chain employs TRBV5-1 and TRBJ2-2; 7 bases are a match to TRBD1. Germline CDR1 SGHRS, CDR2 YFSETQ. The V gene end was trimmed by 1 base and the J gene end by 8 bases; junction bases not matched to a gene: 8. The CDR3 covers 15 residues. The CDR3 sequence: CASSLTAGGEGELFF. In nucleotides, the CDR3 is TGCGCCAGCAGCTTGACGGCAGGGGGTGAAGGGGAGCTGTTTTTT.

The V call is TRBV5-5, the J call TRBJ2-1, with a possible D match to TRBD1 (6 bases). Per germline, CDR1 SGHKS and CDR2 YYEKEE (reference sequence). The germline V and J ends were trimmed by 0 bases and 0 bases, with 13 bases remaining between them. The CDR3 is 17 amino acids. The CDR3 region has the DNA TGTGCCAGCAGCTTGGTGGCAGGGGTCTACTCCTACAATGAGCAGTTCTTC. This encodes CASSLVAGVYSYNEQFF. Combining the CDR3 with reference TRBV5-5 and TRBJ2-1 gives the whole variable domain DAGVTQSPTHLIKTRGQQVTLRCSPISGHKSVSWYQQVLGQGPQFIFQYYEKEERGRGNFPDRFSARQFPNYSSELNVNALLLGDSALYLCASSLVAGVYSYNEQFFGPGTRLTVL.

The V gene is TRBV27, the J gene TRBJ1-3, with D maybe TRBD1 (5 bases). Germline V gene data show CDR1 as MNHEY and CDR2 as SMNVEV (reference sequence). V lost 2 bases and J 0 bases, leaving 8 bases between the germline ends. This CDR3 region has 15 residues. CDR3 bases: TGTGCCAGCAGTTTAGGGACGAGCTCTGGAAACACCATATATTTT. As protein: CASSLGTSSGNTIYF.

This chain joins TRBV9 and TRBJ1-4, with D hard to call. The CDR3 is made up of 14 amino acids. V was pared by 0 bases and J by 0 bases, with 3 bases between. Germline V gene data show CDR1 as SGDLS and CDR2 as YYNGEE. The CDR3 nucleotides read TGTGCCAGCAGCGTAGGGGCAACTAATGAAAAACTGTTTTTT. This sequence encodes CASSVGATNEKLFF. Full variable domain (missing parts from reference TRBV9 and TRBJ1-4): DSGVTQTPKHLITATGQRVTLRCSPRSGDLSVYWYQQSLDQGLQFLIQYYNGEERAKGNILERFSAQQFPDLHSELNLSSLELGDSALYFCASSVGATNEKLFFGSGTQLSVL.

This rearrangement joins TRBV6-5 to TRBJ2-7, with 7 bases matching TRBD1. The CDR3 sequence is 13 residues long. CDR1 and CDR2 (germline): MNHEY, SVGAGI. The CDR3 DNA sequence: TGTGCTACCACAGAGGGGGCAGGGTACGAGCAGTACTTC. As protein: CATTEGAGYEQYF.

This CDR3 reads CASSLGGLYTDTQYF. In DNA form, the CDR3 reads TGTGCCAGCAGCTTGGGCGGGTTATACACAGATACGCAGTATTTT. The V gene is TRBV7-9, the J gene TRBJ2-3, with D possibly TRBD2 on 5 matching bases. Deletions cut 3 bases from V and 2 bases from J, with 12 bases between. The CDR3 covers 15 residues. Germline-derived CDR1 and CDR2 are SEHNR and FQNEAQ (reference sequence).

This rearrangement joins TRBV28 to TRBJ1-2; D perhaps matches TRBD1 (5 bases). V lost 3 bases to trimming and J lost 4 bases, with 12 bases between them. Germline loops: CDR1 MDHEN, CDR2 SYDVKM. This CDR3 contains 14 residues. In DNA form, the CDR3 reads TGTGCCAGCAGTTTTGTAGGGGAAATCTATGGCTACACCTTC. This encodes CASSFVGEIYGYTF.

CDR3 sequence reads: CASSFTDTQYF. Written as DNA, the CDR3 is TGTGCCAGCAGCTTCACAGATACGCAGTATTTT. The V and J genes are TRBV13 and TRBJ2-3; unclear D gene. This CDR3 has 11 residues. V lost 3 bases, J lost 2 bases, and 0 bases lay in between. From germline, CDR1 is PRHDT and CDR2 FYEKMQ (reference sequence).

This clone was observed a few times. The rearrangement joins TRBV28 to TRBJ1-1; maybe TRBD1 (5 bases). Per the germline V gene, CDR1 is MDHEN and CDR2 is SYDVKM. This CDR3 has 12 amino acids. The V end was cut by 4 bases, the J end by 8 bases, with 11 bases between. CDR3 coding DNA: TGTGCCAGCAGTTGGATGGGGGTAGAAGCTTTCTTT. Translation gives CASSWMGVEAFF.

The chain employs TRBV4-1 and TRBJ1-1; the D is unclear. This CDR3 has 14 residues. Looked up from germline, CDR1 is MGHRA and CDR2 is YSYEKL. V lost 1 base, J lost 0 bases, and 6 bases lay in between. The CDR3 DNA is TGCGCCAGCAGCCAAGGGGTTATGAACACTGAAGCTTTCTTT. Translating gives CASSQGVMNTEAFF.

The V call is TRBV7-3, the J call TRBJ2-5; 8 bases map to TRBD2. The length of the CDR3 is 14 residues. Germline CDR1 and CDR2: SGHTA and FQGTGA. J gave up 5 bases and V 5 bases, and 7 bases lay outside the gene matches. CDR3 protein: CASSPSGSWETQYF. The CDR3 DNA is TGTGCCAGCAGCCCAAGCGGGAGCTGGGAGACCCAGTACTTC.

V and J are TRBV28 and TRBJ1-2, with 8 bases that match TRBD1. CDR3 length: 15 residues. Germline V gene lookup returns CDR1 MDHEN and CDR2 SYDVKM. The J segment lost 8 bases and the V segment lost 5 bases, leaving 13 bases of the junction unmatched. Here the CDR3 reads CASSASFQGAGGYTF. Here the CDR3 DNA reads TGTGCCAGCAGTGCCTCATTCCAGGGGGCCGGAGGCTACACCTTC.

The chain combines TRBV10-3 with TRBJ2-2; 10 positions agree with TRBD2. V was clipped by 10 bases and J by 4 bases; unmatched bases: 15. The CDR3 runs to 17 residues. CDR1 and CDR2 from the germline V gene are ENHRY and SYGVKD. In DNA, the CDR3 is TGTGCCACATTAGCGGGGGGCAGGGCCGAGAGCACCGGGGAGCTGTTTTTT. This encodes CATLAGGRAESTGELFF.

Only a few counts were recorded for this clone. The J gene is TRBJ2-2, the V gene TRBV6-5; the D is unclear. V lost 4 bases and J lost 6, with 12 bases in between. The CDR3 sequence is 14 residues long. Germline-derived CDR1 and CDR2 are MNHEY and SVGAGI. The CDR3 DNA is TGTGCCAGCAGTTTTCGCCCGTCTGCCGGGGAGCTGTTTTTT. Its protein is CASSFRPSAGELFF.

The chain carries TRBV4-2 and TRBJ2-7, with TRBD2 matching 8 bases. CDR3 length equals 16 residues. CDR1 LGHNA and CDR2 YNFKEQ come from the germline V gene. V was clipped by 1 base and J by 6 bases; unmatched bases: 11. In DNA form, the CDR3 reads TGTGCCAGCAGCCAAGCGTGGGGACTAGGACTAGGCGAGCAGTACTTC. Translation gives CASSQAWGLGLGEQYF.

A word on this clone: This sample includes further DNA sequences coding for the same CDR3. The chain has TRBV19 and TRBJ2-7; TRBD2 might be the D (5 bases). The V gene lost 3 bases and the J gene lost 2 bases, with 11 bases spanning the gap. CDR3 size: 14 residues. Per the germline V gene, CDR1 is LNHDA and CDR2 is SQIVND (reference sequence). CDR3 protein: CASSIGPGTYEQYF. In DNA, the CDR3 is TGTGCCAGTAGTATTGGCCCGGGAACCTACGAGCAGTACTTC.